This T cell receptor (beta chain) appears in the sequencing data of a study of T cells in Graves' hyperthyroidism and ophthalmopathy. TCR beta CDR3 regions were amplified from RNA. TCR CDR3 regions were first amplified by RT-PCR with HTBI primers. One entry per CDR3 protein results from TCRdb running MiXCR on the multiplex PCR reads. The sample lists more than 600,000 distinct CDR3 sequences; over 15% were seen once. The CDR3 runs to 14 residues. Trimming stripped 6 bases from V and 1 base from J, with 13 bases between. The germline CDR1 and CDR2 sequences are DFQATT and SNEGSKA (reference sequence). At least ten counts were recorded for this clonotype.

This clonotype originated in a man aged 18-30 years with Graves' hyperthyroidism. The sequenced sample consisted of blood. The V and J genes are TRBV20-1 and TRBJ2-1, with unresolved D. DNA of the CDR3: TGCAGTGCCGTCACTTCGAGGTCCTACAATGAGCAGTTCTTC. It specifies CSAVTSRSYNEQFF.